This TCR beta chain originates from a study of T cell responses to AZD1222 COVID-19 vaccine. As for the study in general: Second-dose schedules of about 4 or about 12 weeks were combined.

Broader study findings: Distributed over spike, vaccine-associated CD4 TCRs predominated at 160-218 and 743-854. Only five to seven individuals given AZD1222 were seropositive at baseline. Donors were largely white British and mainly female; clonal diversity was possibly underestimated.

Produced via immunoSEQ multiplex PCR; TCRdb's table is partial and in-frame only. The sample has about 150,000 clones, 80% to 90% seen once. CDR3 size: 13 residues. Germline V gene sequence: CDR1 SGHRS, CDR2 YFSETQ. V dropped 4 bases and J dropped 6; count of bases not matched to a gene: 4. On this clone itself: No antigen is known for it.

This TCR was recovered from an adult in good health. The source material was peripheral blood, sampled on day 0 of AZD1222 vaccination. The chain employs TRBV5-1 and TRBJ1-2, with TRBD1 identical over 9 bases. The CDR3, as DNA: TGCGCCAGCAGCGCCGGGACAGGGAATGGCTACACCTTC. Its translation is CASSAGTGNGYTF.